The sequence of this T cell receptor beta chain was determined in a study of T-cell reconstitution after alpha-beta-depleted transplantation in children. Germline V gene lookup returns CDR1 DFQATT and CDR2 SNEGSKA (reference sequence). This CDR3 spans 16 amino acids. V dropped 0 bases and J dropped 2 bases, with 14 bases sitting between them. For TCRbeta, the library was prepared with unique molecular identifiers. Each CDR3 protein is one row after TCRdb ran MiXCR on the PCR reads. Altogether 500,000 or so distinct CDR3 sequences are present, 32% being singletons, with the ten largest covering about 2.3%.

The V and J genes are TRBV20-1 and TRBJ2-1, with D maybe TRBD2 (6 bases). The clonotype originates from a human donor who donated a stem cell graft to a child with aplastic anemia. Sequencing was performed on PBMCs from the stem cell graft donor, taken from the stem cell graft. CDR3 DNA: TGCAGTGCTAGAGATCTCCGGAGGACTACCTACAATGAGCAGTTCTTC. Encoded protein: CSARDLRRTTYNEQFF.